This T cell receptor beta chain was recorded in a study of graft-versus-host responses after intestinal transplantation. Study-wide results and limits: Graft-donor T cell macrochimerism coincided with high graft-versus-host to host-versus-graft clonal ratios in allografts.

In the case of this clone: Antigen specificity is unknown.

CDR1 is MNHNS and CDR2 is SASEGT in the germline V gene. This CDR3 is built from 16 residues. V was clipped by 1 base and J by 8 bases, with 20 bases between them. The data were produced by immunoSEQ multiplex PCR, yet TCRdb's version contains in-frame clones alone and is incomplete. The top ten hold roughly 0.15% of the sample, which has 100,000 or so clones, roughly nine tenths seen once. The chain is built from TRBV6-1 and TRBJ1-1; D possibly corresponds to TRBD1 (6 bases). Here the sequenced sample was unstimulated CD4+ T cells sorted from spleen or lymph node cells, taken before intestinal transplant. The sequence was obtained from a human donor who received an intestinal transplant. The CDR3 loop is CASSEGGSGAWHEAFF. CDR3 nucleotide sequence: TGTGCCAGCAGTGAAGGTGGGTCAGGGGCCTGGCACGAAGCTTTCTTT.